This T cell receptor beta chain was captured in a study of CXCR3-negative and CXCR3-positive naive CD8 T cells. Whole-study context: Total TRB output reached about 150 million reads, about 1.5 +/- 0.3 million per library. Study-level results: Researchers report CXCR3 expression partially decreased after cryopreservation, with fresh PBMCs used in most assays.

A word on this clonotype: As yet, its antigen is unknown.

Germline values: CDR1 MNHEY, CDR2 SMNVEV (reference sequence). The CDR3 is 13 residues long. TRB cDNA was prepared as libraries by UMI-labeled 5' RACE. TCRdb re-called the 5' RACE reads and catalogs CDR3 proteins one per entry, DNA excluded. The repertoire table contains tens of thousands of distinct CDR3 sequences. V is TRBV27 and J is TRBJ2-7; the D call of TRBD2 rests on TCRdb alone, since no DNA is present to check it. The sequencing input was memory CD8+ T cells from blood. The receptor was derived from a human donor in good health. Some clones in this sample may be carry-over from other donors' samples. CDR3 region: CASSWDFLNEQYF.